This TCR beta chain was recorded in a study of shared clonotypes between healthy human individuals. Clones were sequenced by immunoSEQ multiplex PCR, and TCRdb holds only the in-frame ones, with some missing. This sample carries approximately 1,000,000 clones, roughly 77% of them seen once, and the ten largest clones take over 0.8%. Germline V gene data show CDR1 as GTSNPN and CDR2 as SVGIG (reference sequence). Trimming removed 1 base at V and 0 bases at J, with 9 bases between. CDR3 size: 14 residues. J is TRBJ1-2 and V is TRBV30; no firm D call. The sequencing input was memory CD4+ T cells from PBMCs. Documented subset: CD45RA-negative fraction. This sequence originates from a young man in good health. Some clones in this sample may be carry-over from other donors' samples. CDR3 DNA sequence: TGTGCCTGGAGTGCCGGTCAAGCTAACTATGGCTACACCTTC. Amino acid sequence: CAWSAGQANYGYTF.